The clone carrying this T cell receptor (beta chain) was picked up a small number of times. The data are from a study of identical twins' blood T cells. TCRdb used MiXCR to reprocess the 5' RACE reads, holding one entry per CDR3 protein. Of around 380,000 distinct CDR3 sequences listed, roughly 27% are singletons. Three pairs of healthy female monozygous twins were the donors. Reared together, all three twin pairs probably met the same infectious agents and vaccines. Between the trimmed V and J ends, which lost 6 bases and 9 bases, there was a span of 21 bases. This CDR3 has 15 residues. CDR1 and CDR2 from the germline V gene are KGHSH and LQKENI.

This receptor was identified in a woman aged 18-55 years in good health. Material for sequencing was PBMCs. The genes are TRBV18 and TRBJ2-1; weak D call: TRBD2 (5 bases). CDR3 residues: CASSPEVAGSGEQFF. In DNA form, the CDR3 reads TGTGCCAGCTCCCCCGAGGTAGCTGGGAGCGGTGAGCAGTTCTTC.